The sequence of this TCR beta chain was determined in a study of blood T cell repertoires in COVID-19. Whole-study context: The samples span acute and convalescent COVID-19 from the United States, Italy and Spain. PBMCs, B-cell-depleted T cells, or T cells provided the cDNA or gDNA that made up the material.

The length of the CDR3 is 17 residues. V lost 0 bases, J lost 4 bases, and 18 bases lay in between. The germline V gene encodes CDR1 ENHRY and CDR2 SYGVKD. Original data processing: Scientists estimated how many nucleated cells there were by amplifying reference gene primers. Some clones are missing from TCRdb's copy, which holds only in-frame ones; the method was immunoSEQ multiplex PCR. That table is the source of V, J and clone size, and D and trimming were worked out from the DNA. In the table there are about 200,000 clones, 87% of which are singletons. Sequenced: peripheral blood. The chain links TRBV10-3 to TRBJ1-2; a possible D gene is TRBD1 (5 bases). The sequence derives from a man between 60 and 75 years old with active or convalescent COVID-19. As DNA, the CDR3 is TGTGCCATCAGTGAGTCGGTTGCTCCAGGGTCCGTCTATGGCTACACCTTC. Translated: CAISESVAPGSVYGYTF.